This TCR beta chain was sequenced in a study of blood T cell repertoires in COVID-19. The repertoire was sequenced with immunoSEQ multiplex PCR; TCRdb's copy has only in-frame clones and lacks some. Of roughly 60,000 clones in the sample, 75% to 80% are singletons; the top ten hold 25%. V gave up 5 bases and J gave up 2 bases, with 12 bases separating them. The CDR3 is made up of 14 amino acids. Per germline, CDR1 LGHDT and CDR2 YNNKEL (reference sequence). The clonotype comes from a human donor in a cohort sampled during active COVID-19. Sequencing was done on a sample of peripheral blood. The chain combines TRBV3-1 (or the pseudogene TRBV3-2) with TRBJ2-5; D perhaps matches TRBD2 (6 bases). CDR3 protein: CASSTRAGQETQYF. As DNA, the CDR3 is TGTGCCAGCAGCACACGGGCGGGACAAGAGACCCAGTACTTC.